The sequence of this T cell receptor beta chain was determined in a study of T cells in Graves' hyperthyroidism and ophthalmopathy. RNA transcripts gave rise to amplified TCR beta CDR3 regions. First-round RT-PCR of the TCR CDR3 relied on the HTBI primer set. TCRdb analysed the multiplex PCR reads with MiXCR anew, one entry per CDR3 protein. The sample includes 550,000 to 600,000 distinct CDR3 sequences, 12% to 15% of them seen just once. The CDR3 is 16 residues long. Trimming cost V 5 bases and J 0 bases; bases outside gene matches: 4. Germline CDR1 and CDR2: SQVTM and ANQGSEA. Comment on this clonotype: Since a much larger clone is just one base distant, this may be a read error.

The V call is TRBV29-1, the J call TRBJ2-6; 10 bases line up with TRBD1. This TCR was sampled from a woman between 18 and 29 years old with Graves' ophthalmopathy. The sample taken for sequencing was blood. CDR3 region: CSVRDRGGSGANVLTF. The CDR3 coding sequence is TGCAGCGTTCGGGACAGGGGAGGCTCTGGGGCCAACGTCCTGACTTTC.